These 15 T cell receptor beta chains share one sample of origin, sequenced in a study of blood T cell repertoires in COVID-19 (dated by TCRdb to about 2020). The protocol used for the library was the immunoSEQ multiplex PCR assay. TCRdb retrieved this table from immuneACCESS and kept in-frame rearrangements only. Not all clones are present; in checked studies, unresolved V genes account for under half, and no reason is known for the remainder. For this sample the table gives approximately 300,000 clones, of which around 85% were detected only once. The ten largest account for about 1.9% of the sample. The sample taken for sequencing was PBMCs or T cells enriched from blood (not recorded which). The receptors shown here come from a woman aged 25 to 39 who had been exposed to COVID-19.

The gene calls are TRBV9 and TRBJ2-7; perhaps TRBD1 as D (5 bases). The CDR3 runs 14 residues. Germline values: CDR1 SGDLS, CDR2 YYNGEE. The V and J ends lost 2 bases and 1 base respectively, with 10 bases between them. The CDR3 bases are TGTGCCAGCAGCGTGCGGACAATTTCCTACGAGCAGTACTTC. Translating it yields CASSVRTISYEQYF.

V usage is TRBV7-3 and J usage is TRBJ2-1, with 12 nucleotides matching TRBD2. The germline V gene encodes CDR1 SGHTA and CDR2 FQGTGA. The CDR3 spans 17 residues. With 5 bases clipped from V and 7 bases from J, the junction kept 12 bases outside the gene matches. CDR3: CASSVRSSGGALNEQFF. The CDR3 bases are TGTGCCAGCAGCGTCCGATCTAGCGGGGGGGCTTTGAATGAGCAGTTCTTC.

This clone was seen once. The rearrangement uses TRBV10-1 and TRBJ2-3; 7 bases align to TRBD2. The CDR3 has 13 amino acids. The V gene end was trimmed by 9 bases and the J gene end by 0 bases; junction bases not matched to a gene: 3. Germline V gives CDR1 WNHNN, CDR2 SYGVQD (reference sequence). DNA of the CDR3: TGCGCCAGGGAGCGGGGTAGCACAGATACGCAGTATTTT. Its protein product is CARERGSTDTQYF.

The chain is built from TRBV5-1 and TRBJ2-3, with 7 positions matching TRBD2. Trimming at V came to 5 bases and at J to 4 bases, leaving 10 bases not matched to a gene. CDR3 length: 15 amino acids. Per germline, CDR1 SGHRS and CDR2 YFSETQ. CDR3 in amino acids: CASRRVAGDPDTQYF. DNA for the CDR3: TGCGCCAGCAGGAGGGTCGCGGGAGATCCAGATACGCAGTATTTT.

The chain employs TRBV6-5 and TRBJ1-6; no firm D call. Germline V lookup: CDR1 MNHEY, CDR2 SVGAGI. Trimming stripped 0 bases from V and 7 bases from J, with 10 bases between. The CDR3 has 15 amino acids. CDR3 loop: CASSYSGGSNSPLHF. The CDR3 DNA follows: TGTGCCAGCAGTTACTCGGGAGGTTCGAATTCACCCCTCCACTTT.

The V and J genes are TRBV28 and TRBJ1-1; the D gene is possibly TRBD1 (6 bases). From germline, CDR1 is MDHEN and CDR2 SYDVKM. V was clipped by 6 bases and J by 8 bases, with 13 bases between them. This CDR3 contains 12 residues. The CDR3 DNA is TGTGCCAGCAGACGGGACATCGAGGAAGCTTTCTTT. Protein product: CASRRDIEEAFF.

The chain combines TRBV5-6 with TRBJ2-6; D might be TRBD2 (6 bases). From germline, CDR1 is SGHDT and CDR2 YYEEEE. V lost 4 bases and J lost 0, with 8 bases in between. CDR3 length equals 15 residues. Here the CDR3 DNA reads TGTGCCAGCAGCCGCGGGGCCTCTGGGGCCAACGTCCTGACTTTC. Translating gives CASSRGASGANVLTF.

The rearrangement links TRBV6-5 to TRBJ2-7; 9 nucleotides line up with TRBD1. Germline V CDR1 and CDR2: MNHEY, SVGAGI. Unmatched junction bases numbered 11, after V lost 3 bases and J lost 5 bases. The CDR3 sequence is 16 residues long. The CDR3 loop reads CASSYTPGTGRDEQYF. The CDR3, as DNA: TGTGCCAGCAGTTATACTCCCGGGACAGGGAGGGACGAGCAGTACTTC.

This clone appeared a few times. The CDR3 reads CASSYGDRPYEQYF. CDR3 bases: TGTGCCAGCAGTTATGGGGACAGACCCTACGAGCAGTACTTC. V usage is TRBV6-6 and J usage is TRBJ2-7, with 7 bases matching TRBD1. The CDR3 is 14 residues long. Germline lookup yields CDR1 MNHNY and CDR2 SVGAGI (reference sequence). With 3 bases clipped from V and 2 bases from J, the junction kept 4 bases outside the gene matches.

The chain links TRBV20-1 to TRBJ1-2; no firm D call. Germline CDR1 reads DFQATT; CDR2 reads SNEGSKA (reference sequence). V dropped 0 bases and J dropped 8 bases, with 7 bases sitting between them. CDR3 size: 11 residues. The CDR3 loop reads CSARDRGGYTF. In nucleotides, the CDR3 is TGCAGTGCTAGAGATCGGGGAGGCTACACCTTC.

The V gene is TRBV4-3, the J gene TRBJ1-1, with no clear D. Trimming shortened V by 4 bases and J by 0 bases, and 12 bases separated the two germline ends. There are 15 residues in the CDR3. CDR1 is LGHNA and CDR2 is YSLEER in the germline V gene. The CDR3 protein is CASSPSGRLNTEAFF. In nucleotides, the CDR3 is TGCGCCAGCAGCCCCTCCGGGAGACTGAACACTGAAGCTTTCTTT.

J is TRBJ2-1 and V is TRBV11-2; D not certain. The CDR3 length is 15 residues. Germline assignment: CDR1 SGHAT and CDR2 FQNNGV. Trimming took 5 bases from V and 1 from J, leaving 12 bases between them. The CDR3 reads CASSPVSTSYNEQFF. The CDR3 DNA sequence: TGTGCCAGCAGCCCCGTTAGTACGTCCTACAATGAGCAGTTCTTC.

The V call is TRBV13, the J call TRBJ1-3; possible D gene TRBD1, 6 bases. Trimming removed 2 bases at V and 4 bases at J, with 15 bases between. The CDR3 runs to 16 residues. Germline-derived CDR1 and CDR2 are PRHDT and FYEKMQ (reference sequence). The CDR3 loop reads CASSLSYQGRGNTIYF. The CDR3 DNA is TGTGCCAGCAGCTTAAGTTATCAGGGGCGCGGAAACACCATATATTTT.

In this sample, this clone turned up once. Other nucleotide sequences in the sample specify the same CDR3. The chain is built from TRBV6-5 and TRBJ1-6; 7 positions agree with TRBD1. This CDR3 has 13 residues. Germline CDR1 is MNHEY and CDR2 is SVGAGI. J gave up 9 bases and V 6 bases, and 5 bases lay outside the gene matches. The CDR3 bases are TGTGCCAGCAGGCAGGGGGAGTCTTCACCCCTCCACTTT. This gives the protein CASRQGESSPLHF.

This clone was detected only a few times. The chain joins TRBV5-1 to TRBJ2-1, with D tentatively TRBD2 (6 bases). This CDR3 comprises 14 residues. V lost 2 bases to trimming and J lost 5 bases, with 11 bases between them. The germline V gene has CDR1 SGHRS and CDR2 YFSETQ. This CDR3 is CASSFRDLNNEQFF. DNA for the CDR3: TGCGCCAGCAGCTTCCGGGACTTAAACAATGAGCAGTTCTTC.